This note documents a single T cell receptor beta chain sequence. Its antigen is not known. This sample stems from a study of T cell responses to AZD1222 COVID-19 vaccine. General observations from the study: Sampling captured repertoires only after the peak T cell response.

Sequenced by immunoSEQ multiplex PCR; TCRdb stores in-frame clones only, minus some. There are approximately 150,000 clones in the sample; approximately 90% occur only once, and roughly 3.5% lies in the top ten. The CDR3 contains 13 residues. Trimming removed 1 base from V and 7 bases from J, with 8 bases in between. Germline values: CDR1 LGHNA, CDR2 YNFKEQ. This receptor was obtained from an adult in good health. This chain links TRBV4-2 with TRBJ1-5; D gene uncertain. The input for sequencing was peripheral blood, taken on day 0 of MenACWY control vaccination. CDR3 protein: CASSQAPGQPQHF. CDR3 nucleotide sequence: TGTGCCAGCAGCCAAGCACCGGGCCAGCCCCAGCATTTT.